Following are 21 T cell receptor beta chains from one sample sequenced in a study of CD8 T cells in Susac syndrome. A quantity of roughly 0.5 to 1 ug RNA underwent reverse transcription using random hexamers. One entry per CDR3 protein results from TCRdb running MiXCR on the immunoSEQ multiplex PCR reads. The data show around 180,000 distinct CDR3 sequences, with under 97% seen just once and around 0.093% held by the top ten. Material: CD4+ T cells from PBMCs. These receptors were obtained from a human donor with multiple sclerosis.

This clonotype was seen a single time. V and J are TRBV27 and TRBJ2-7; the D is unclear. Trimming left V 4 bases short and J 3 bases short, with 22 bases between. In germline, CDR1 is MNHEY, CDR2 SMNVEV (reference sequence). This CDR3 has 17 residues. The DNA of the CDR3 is TGTGCCAGCAGTTCCGCGGTTGGGTTCTTCCACTACTACGAGCAGTACTTC. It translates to CASSSAVGFFHYYEQYF.

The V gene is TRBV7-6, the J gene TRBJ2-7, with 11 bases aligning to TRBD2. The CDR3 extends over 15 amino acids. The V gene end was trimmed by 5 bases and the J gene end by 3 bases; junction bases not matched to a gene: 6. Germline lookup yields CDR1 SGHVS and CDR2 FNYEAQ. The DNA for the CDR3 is TGTGCCAGCAGCGTTACTAGCGGGGGCCACTACGAGCAGTACTTC. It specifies CASSVTSGGHYEQYF.

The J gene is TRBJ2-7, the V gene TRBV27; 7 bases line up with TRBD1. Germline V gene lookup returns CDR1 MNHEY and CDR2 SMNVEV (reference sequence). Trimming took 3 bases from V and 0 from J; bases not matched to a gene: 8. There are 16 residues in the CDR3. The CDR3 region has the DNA TGTGCCAGCAGTTTTTCCTCACAGGGGTCCTCCTACGAGCAGTACTTC. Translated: CASSFSSQGSSYEQYF.

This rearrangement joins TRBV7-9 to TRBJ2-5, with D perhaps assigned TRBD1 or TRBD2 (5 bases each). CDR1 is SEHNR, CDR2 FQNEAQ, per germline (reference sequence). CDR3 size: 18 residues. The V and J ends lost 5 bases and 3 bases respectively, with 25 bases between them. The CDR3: CASSRWGRFGTREETQYF. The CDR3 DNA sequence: TGTGCCAGCAGCCGATGGGGAAGGTTTGGGACCAGGGAAGAGACCCAGTACTTC.

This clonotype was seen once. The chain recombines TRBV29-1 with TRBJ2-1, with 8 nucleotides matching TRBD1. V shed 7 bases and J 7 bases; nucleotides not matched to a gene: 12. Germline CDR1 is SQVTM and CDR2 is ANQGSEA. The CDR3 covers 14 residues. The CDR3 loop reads CSAPELDRVNEQFF. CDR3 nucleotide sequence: TGCAGCGCACCCGAATTGGACAGGGTAAATGAGCAGTTCTTC.

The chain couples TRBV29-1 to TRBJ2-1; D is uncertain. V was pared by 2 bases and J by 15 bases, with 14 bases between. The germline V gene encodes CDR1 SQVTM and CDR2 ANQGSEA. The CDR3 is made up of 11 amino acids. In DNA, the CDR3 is TGCAGCGTTGAAACTATCGAGAGCCGGTTCTTC. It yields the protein CSVETIESRFF.

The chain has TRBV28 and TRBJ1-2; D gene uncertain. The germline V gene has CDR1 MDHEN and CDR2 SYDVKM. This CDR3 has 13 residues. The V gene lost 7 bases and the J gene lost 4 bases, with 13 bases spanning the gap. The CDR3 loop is CASTAKEGYGYTF. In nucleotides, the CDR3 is TGTGCCAGCACCGCCAAGGAGGGCTATGGCTACACCTTC.

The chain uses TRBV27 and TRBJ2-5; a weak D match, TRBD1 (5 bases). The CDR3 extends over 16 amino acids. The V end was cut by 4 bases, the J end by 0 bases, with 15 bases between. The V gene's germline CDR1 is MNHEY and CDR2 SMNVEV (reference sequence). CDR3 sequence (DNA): TGTGCCAGCAGTTCCCCGGGCCAGGGCAACCAAGAGACCCAGTACTTC. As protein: CASSSPGQGNQETQYF.

CDR3 loop: CASSFEGNNSPLHF. The CDR3 DNA follows: TGTGCCAGCAGTTTCGAGGGAAACAATTCACCCCTCCACTTT. The V gene is TRBV27, the J gene TRBJ1-6; no clear D. Trimming pared 3 bases from V and 7 bases from J, leaving 10 bases between. From germline, CDR1 is MNHEY and CDR2 SMNVEV (reference sequence). This CDR3 is 14 amino acids long.

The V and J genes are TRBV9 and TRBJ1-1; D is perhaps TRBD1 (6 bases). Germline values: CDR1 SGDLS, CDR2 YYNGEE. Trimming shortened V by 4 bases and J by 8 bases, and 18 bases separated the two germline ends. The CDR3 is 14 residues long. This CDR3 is CASSPQTGTIEAFF. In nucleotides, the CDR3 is TGTGCCAGCAGCCCACAGACAGGCACAATCGAAGCTTTCTTT.

As DNA, the CDR3 is TGTGCCAGCAGCCAACGCCTGGGTGGGTACAGTTTAAATCAGCCCCAGCATTTT. Translation: CASSQRLGGYSLNQPQHF. The chain couples TRBV7-2 to TRBJ1-5; D unresolved. The V end was cut by 5 bases, the J end by 4 bases, with 24 bases between. The germline CDR1 and CDR2 sequences are SGHTA and FQGNSA. CDR3 size: 18 residues.

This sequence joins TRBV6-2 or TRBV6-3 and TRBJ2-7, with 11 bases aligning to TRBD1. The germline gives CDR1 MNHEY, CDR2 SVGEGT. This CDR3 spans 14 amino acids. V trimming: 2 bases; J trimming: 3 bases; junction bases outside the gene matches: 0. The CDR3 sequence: CASSYGTGGYEQYF. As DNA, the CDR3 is TGTGCCAGCAGTTACGGGACAGGGGGCTACGAGCAGTACTTC.

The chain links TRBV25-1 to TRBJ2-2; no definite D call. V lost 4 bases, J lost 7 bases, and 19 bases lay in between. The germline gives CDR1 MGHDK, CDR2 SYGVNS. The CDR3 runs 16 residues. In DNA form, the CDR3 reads TGTGCCAGCAGTGGGCCTGTTCAGCGATACGTCGGGGAGCTGTTTTTT. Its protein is CASSGPVQRYVGELFF.

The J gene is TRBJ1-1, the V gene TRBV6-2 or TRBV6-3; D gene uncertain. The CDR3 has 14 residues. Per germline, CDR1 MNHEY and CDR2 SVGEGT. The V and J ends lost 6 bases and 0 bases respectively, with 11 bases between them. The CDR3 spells CASRPGGLNTEAFF. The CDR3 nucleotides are TGTGCCAGCAGACCCGGCGGACTGAACACTGAAGCTTTCTTT.

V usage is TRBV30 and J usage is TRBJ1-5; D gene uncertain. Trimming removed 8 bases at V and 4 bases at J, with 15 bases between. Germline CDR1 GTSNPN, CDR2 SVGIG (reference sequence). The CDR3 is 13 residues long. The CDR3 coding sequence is TGTGCCGTCGGGGAGCAGCCTAATCAGCCCCAGCATTTT. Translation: CAVGEQPNQPQHF. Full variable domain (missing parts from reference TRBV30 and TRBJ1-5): SQTIHQWPATLVQPVGSPLSLECTVEGTSNPNLYWYRQAAGRGLQLLFYSVGIGQISSEVPQNLSASRPQDRQFILSSKKLLLSDSGFYLCAVGEQPNQPQHFGDGTRLSIL.

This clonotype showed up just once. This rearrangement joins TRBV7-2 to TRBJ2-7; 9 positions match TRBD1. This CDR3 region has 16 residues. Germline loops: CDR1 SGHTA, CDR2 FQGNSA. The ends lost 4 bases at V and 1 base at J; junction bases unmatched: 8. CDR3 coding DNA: TGTGCCAGCAGCTCCAGGGACAGGGCCCTTTCCTACGAGCAGTACTTC. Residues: CASSSRDRALSYEQYF.

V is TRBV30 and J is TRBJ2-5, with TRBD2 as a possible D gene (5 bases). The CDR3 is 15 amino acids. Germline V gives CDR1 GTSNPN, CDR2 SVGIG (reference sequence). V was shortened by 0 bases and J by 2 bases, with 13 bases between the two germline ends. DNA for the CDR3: TGTGCCTGGAGTGTAGGAGGACCGTTACAAGAGACCCAGTACTTC. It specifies CAWSVGGPLQETQYF. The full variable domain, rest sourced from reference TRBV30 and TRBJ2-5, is SQTIHQWPATLVQPVGSPLSLECTVEGTSNPNLYWYRQAAGRGLQLLFYSVGIGQISSEVPQNLSASRPQDRQFILSSKKLLLSDSGFYLCAWSVGGPLQETQYFGPGTRLLVL.

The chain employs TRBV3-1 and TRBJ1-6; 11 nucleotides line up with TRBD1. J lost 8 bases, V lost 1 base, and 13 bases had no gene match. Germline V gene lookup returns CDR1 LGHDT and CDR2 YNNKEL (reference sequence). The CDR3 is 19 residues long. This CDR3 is CASSQGGQGAFPQDSPLHF. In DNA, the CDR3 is TGTGCCAGCAGCCAAGGCGGACAGGGGGCCTTCCCCCAGGATTCACCCCTCCACTTT.

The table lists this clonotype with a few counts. CDR3 sequence: CASSLGSNYGYTF. DNA of the CDR3: TGTGCCAGCAGTTTAGGGAGTAACTATGGCTACACCTTC. This chain links TRBV28 with TRBJ1-2; D is ambiguous. Germline V gives CDR1 MDHEN, CDR2 SYDVKM. The CDR3 has 13 amino acids. V lost 2 bases to trimming and J lost 1 base, with 5 bases between them.

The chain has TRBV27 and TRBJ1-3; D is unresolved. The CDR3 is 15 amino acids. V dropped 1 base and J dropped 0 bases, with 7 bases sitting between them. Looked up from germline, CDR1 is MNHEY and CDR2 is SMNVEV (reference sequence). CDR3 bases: TGTGCCAGCAGTTTATATGGTAGCTCTGGAAACACCATATATTTT. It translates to CASSLYGSSGNTIYF.

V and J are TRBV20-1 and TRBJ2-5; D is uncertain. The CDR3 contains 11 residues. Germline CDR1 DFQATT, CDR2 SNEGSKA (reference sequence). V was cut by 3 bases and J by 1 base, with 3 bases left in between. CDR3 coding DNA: TGCAGTGCTAGCAGCCAAGAGACCCAGTACTTC. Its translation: CSASSQETQYF.